One and the same sample provided the 18 T cell receptor beta chains below, sequenced in a study of CD4 T cells in relation to SARS-CoV-2 and coronaviruses. Here immunoSEQ multiplex PCR was the method, and the copy in TCRdb shows in-frame clones only, minus some. The sample has about 20,000 clones; more than 60% are singletons. The unexposed donors gave CD4+ T cells in about 2010-2019, prior to COVID-19. After roughly 9 days of culture, CD4+ T cells were isolated. No antigen is known for these receptors. Sequenced: CD4+ T cells from PBMCs, cultured in vitro. These receptors were obtained from a human donor in good health.

This clone was detected only once. For the CDR3, the DNA is TGTGCCAGTAGTATAGTGGGCAGGGGCCGTTCATACGAGCAGTACTTC. Residues: CASSIVGRGRSYEQYF. The gene calls are TRBV19 and TRBJ2-7; TRBD1 is a possible D gene (6 bases). This CDR3 spans 16 amino acids. Per germline, CDR1 LNHDA and CDR2 SQIVND (reference sequence). The V gene lost 1 base and the J gene lost 4 bases, with 17 bases spanning the gap.

The CDR3, as DNA: TGTGCCAGCAGCTTAGAAGCGGGAGCAGCCTACGAGCAGTACTTC. Translated, it gives CASSLEAGAAYEQYF. The V and J genes are TRBV7-8 and TRBJ2-7; TRBD2 matches 8 bases. Germline trimming cut 1 base from V and 2 bases from J; bases unmatched to any gene: 4. Germline V gene data show CDR1 as SGHVS and CDR2 as FQNEAQ. CDR3 length: 15 amino acids.

The chain uses TRBV23-1 and TRBJ2-1; 9 bases fit TRBD2. TRBV23-1 is known as an ORF, though its function is uncertain. The CDR3 is made up of 16 amino acids. Trimming removed 0 bases from V and 4 bases from J; junction bases left unmatched: 4. The CDR3 DNA sequence: TGCGCCAGCAGTCAATCCCGACTAGCGGAATACAATGAGCAGTTCTTC. Protein: CASSQSRLAEYNEQFF.

The chain employs TRBV28 and TRBJ2-5; D uncertain. V lost 2 bases, J lost 5 bases, and 12 bases lay in between. Germline CDR1 reads MDHEN; CDR2 reads SYDVKM. The CDR3 extends over 14 amino acids. In DNA form, the CDR3 reads TGTGCCAGCAGTTTAGCGCAGGTTGAGGAGACCCAGTACTTC. Translated, it gives CASSLAQVEETQYF.

The chain uses TRBV5-1 and TRBJ1-1; D is possibly TRBD1 (5 bases). This CDR3 region has 11 residues. The germline CDR1 and CDR2 sequences are SGHRS and YFSETQ. Trimming left V 5 bases short and J 8 bases short, with 10 bases between. The CDR3 region is CASRGGEEAFF. The CDR3 region has the DNA TGCGCCAGCAGGGGAGGGGAAGAAGCTTTCTTT.

J is TRBJ1-5 and V is TRBV30; tentatively, D is TRBD1 (5 bases). Germline CDR1 and CDR2: GTSNPN and SVGIG (reference sequence). The V and J ends lost 2 bases and 2 bases respectively, with 16 bases between them. This CDR3 has 16 residues. The CDR3 sequence: CAWSLKKGNGNQPQHF. In nucleotides, the CDR3 is TGTGCCTGGAGTCTAAAAAAGGGGAATGGCAATCAGCCCCAGCATTTT.

The chain is built from TRBV19 and TRBJ2-2, with 8 bases fitting TRBD1. The germline CDR1 and CDR2 sequences are LNHDA and SQIVND (reference sequence). The J segment lost 5 bases and the V segment lost 10 bases, leaving 6 bases of the junction unmatched. The CDR3 consists of 13 residues. The CDR3 region is CATDRGGTGELFF. CDR3 DNA: TGTGCCACTGACAGGGGAGGAACCGGGGAGCTGTTTTTT.

This sequence joins TRBV6-1 and TRBJ2-3; D remains unclear. CDR3 length: 15 amino acids. V shed 1 base and J shed 0 bases, with 8 bases lying between them. Germline V gives CDR1 MNHNS, CDR2 SASEGT. The CDR3 region has the DNA TGTGCCAGCAGTGAAGACGGAACTAGCACAGATACGCAGTATTTT. Encoded protein: CASSEDGTSTDTQYF.

This clone was seen a few times. The J gene is TRBJ2-1, the V gene TRBV19, with D uncertain. The CDR3 totals 15 residues. Germline values: CDR1 LNHDA, CDR2 SQIVND (reference sequence). Trimming took off 5 bases at V and 0 bases at J, with 11 bases between the two ends. The CDR3 DNA is TGTGCCAGTAGTCCTACGACCCGCTCCTACAATGAGCAGTTCTTC. This gives the protein CASSPTTRSYNEQFF.

The J gene is TRBJ2-1, the V gene TRBV29-1; D is ambiguous. Germline assignment: CDR1 SQVTM and CDR2 ANQGSEA. Trimming pared 6 bases from V and 4 bases from J, leaving 16 bases between. This CDR3 region has 14 residues. CDR3 DNA: TGCAGCGTGGAAAACCCGACTTGGTACAATGAGCAGTTCTTC. Encoded protein: CSVENPTWYNEQFF.

The chain uses TRBV11-2 and TRBJ2-7, with D hard to call. Germline lookup yields CDR1 SGHAT and CDR2 FQNNGV. Deletions cut 2 bases from V and 0 bases from J, with 2 bases between. The CDR3 covers 12 residues. CDR3 amino acids: CASSLSSYEQYF. CDR3 nucleotides: TGTGCCAGCAGCTTAAGCTCCTACGAGCAGTACTTC.

The chain recombines TRBV4-1 with TRBJ2-1; perhaps TRBD1 as D (6 bases). V was clipped by 0 bases and J by 7 bases, with 13 bases between them. Germline CDR1 is MGHRA and CDR2 is YSYEKL. This CDR3 is built from 15 residues. The CDR3 DNA follows: TGCGCCAGCAGCCAAGATCCCCTCAGGGGAAATGAGCAGTTCTTC. It translates to CASSQDPLRGNEQFF.

The V gene is TRBV10-3, the J gene TRBJ2-2, with TRBD2 matching 15 bases. Germline V gives CDR1 ENHRY, CDR2 SYGVKD. The CDR3 covers 15 residues. V was clipped by 6 bases and J by 6 bases; unmatched bases: 2. CDR3 coding DNA: TGTGCCATCAGGGGACTAGCGGGGGGACCCGGGGAGCTGTTTTTT. This encodes CAIRGLAGGPGELFF.

This chain uses TRBV28 with TRBJ2-3; 9 positions match TRBD1. CDR1 and CDR2 from the germline V gene are MDHEN and SYDVKM. V lost 3 bases to trimming and J lost 4 bases; unmatched junction nucleotides: 5. The CDR3 has 15 residues. CDR3 region: CASSFGQGRADTQYF. The DNA for the CDR3 is TGTGCCAGCAGTTTTGGACAGGGGAGGGCAGATACGCAGTATTTT.

This clone was seen once. The V and J genes are TRBV2 and TRBJ1-2, with TRBD1 matching over 7 bases. The junction had 14 bases not matched to a gene; V was cut back by 4 bases and J by 0 bases. Germline values: CDR1 SNHLY, CDR2 FYNNEI. CDR3 length: 18 amino acids. Here the CDR3 DNA reads TGTGCCAGCAGTGGAACCCAGGGGGAAGGGGTGGCTAACTATGGCTACACCTTC. Protein sequence: CASSGTQGEGVANYGYTF.

The genes are TRBV6-1 and TRBJ1-5; D is undetermined. This CDR3 spans 15 amino acids. V was shortened by 2 bases and J by 6 bases, with 14 bases between the two germline ends. From germline, CDR1 is MNHNS and CDR2 SASEGT. CDR3 coding DNA: TGTGCCAGCAGTGAACCCCCGGATCGTCCTCAGCCCCAGCATTTT. Amino acids: CASSEPPDRPQPQHF.

This chain uses TRBV3-1 (or the pseudogene TRBV3-2) with TRBJ2-7; TRBD1 matches 10 bases. V shed 4 bases, J shed 6 bases, and the junction held 9 bases outside the gene matches. Per germline, CDR1 LGHDT and CDR2 YNNKEL (reference sequence). There are 15 residues in the CDR3. The CDR3 nucleotides are TGTGCCAGCAGCCGGACCGGGACAGGGGAGGCCGAGCAGTACTTC. Protein product: CASSRTGTGEAEQYF.

The chain recombines TRBV5-1 with TRBJ1-5; 7 nucleotides agree with TRBD1. The CDR3 covers 14 residues. Trimming at V came to 2 bases and at J to 2 bases, leaving 1 base not matched to a gene. CDR1 and CDR2 (germline): SGHRS, YFSETQ. This CDR3 reads CASSLGGGNQPQHF. The CDR3 nucleotides read TGCGCCAGCAGCTTAGGGGGCGGCAATCAGCCCCAGCATTTT.